The clone carrying this T cell receptor beta chain has at least ten counts. Antigen: not known. These data are taken from a study of post-analysis software for immune sequencing data. Looking at the study overall: In terms of disease course, relapsing-remitting, secondary progressive and progressive-relapsing multiple sclerosis were included.

The V gene end was trimmed by 8 bases and the J gene end by 1 base; junction bases not matched to a gene: 2. CDR1 is SEHNR and CDR2 is FQNEAQ in the germline V gene (reference sequence). CDR3 length: 13 residues. Unique molecular identifiers had been added to the TCR beta cDNA libraries. TCRdb redid the calling of the PCR reads with MiXCR, one entry per CDR3 protein. The sample carries hundreds of thousands of distinct CDR3 sequences, 30% to 45% recorded once. General observations from the study: Controls significantly exceeded multiple sclerosis patients in normalized Chao1 diversity. Batch-mates among the samples co-clustered strongly by F measure. TRBV segments more frequent in patients than in controls numbered roughly 5 and included TRBV5-6, TRBV5-1 and TRBV20-1.

This chain links TRBV7-9 with TRBJ2-1, with 7 bases identical to TRBD2. The specimen sequenced was blood. This clonotype was obtained from a girl between 5 and 17 years old with multiple sclerosis. The CDR3 loop reads CASEAGSYNEQFF. In nucleotides, the CDR3 is TGTGCCAGCGAAGCGGGATCCTACAATGAGCAGTTCTTC.